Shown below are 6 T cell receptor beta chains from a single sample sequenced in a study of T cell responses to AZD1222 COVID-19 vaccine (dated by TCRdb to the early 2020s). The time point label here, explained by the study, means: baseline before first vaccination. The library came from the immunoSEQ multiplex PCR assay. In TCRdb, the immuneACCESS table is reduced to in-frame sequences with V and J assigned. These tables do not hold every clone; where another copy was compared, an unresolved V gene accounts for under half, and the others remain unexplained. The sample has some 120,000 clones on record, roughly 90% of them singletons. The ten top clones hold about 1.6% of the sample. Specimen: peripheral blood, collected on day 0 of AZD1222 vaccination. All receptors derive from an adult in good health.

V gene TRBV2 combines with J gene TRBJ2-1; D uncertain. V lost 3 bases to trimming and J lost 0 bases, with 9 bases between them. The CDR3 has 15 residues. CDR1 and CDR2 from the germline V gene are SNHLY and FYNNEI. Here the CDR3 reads CASSDSRSSYNEQFF. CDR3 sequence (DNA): TGTGCCAGCAGTGACTCCCGGAGCTCCTACAATGAGCAGTTCTTC. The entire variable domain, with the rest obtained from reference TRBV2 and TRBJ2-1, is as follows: EPEVTQTPSHQVTQMGQEVILRCVPISNHLYFYWYRQILGQKVEFLVSFYNNEISEKSEIFDDQFSVERPDGSNFTLKIRSTKLEDSAMYFCASSDSRSSYNEQFFGPGTRLTVL.

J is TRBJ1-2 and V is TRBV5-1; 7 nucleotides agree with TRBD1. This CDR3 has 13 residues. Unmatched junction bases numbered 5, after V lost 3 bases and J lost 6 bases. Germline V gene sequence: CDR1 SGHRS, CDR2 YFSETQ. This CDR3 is CASSSGQENGYTF. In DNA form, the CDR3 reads TGCGCCAGCAGCTCCGGACAGGAGAATGGCTACACCTTC. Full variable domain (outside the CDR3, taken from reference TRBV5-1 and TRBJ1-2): KAGVTQTPRYLIKTRGQQVTLSCSPISGHRSVSWYQQTPGQGLQFLFEYFSETQRNKGNFPGRFSGRQFSNSRSEMNVSTLELGDSALYLCASSSGQENGYTFGSGTRLTVV.

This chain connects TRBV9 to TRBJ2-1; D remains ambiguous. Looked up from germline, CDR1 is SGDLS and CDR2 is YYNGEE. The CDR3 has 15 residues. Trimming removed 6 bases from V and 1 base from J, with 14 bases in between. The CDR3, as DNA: TGTGCCAGCACCCCCTCCTGGAGTTCCTACAATGAGCAGTTCTTC. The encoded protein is CASTPSWSSYNEQFF.

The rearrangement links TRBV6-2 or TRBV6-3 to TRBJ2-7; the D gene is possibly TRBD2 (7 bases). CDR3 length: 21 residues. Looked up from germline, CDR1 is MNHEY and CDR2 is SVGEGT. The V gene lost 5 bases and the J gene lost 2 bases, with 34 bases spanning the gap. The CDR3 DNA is TGTGCCAGCAGTGGGGACACTACGGCAGGACGGGCGGGAGTTTTCCCCTACGAGCAGTACTTC. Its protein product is CASSGDTTAGRAGVFPYEQYF.

Here the CDR3 DNA reads TGTGCCAGTAGTACACAGGTCTCTGGAAACACCATATATTTT. As protein: CASSTQVSGNTIYF. The chain combines TRBV19 with TRBJ1-3, with D perhaps matching TRBD1 (5 bases). This CDR3 has 14 residues. Germline V gene data show CDR1 as LNHDA and CDR2 as SQIVND (reference sequence). Trimming shortened V by 4 bases and J by 0 bases, and 7 bases separated the two germline ends.

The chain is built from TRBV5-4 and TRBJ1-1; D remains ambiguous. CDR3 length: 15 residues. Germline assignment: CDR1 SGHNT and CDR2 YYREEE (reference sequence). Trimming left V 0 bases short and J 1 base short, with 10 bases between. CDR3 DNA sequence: TGTGCCAGCAGCTTGGATCTACTCGGGAACACTGAAGCTTTCTTT. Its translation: CASSLDLLGNTEAFF. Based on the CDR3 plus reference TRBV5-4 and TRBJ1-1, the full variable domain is ETGVTQSPTHLIKTRGQQVTLRCSSQSGHNTVSWYQQALGQGPQFIFQYYREEENGRGNFPPRFSGLQFPNYSSELNVNALELDDSALYLCASSLDLLGNTEAFFGQGTRLTVV.